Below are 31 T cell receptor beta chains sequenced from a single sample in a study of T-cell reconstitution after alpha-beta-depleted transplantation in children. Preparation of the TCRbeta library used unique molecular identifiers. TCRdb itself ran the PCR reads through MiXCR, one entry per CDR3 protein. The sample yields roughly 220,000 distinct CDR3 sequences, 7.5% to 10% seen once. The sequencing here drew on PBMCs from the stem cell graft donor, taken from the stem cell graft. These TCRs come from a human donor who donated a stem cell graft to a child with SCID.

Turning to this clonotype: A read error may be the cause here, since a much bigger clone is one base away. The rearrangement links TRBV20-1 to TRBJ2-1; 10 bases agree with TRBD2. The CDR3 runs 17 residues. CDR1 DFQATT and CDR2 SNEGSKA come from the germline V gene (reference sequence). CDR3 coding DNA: TGCTGTGCTAAACCGCCTAGCGGGGGAGGATCCTACAATGAGCAGTTCTTC. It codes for CCAKPPSGGGSYNEQFF.

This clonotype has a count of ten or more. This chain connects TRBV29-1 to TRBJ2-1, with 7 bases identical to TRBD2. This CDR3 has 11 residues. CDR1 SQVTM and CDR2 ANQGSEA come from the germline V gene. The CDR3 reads CSGGGRNEQFF. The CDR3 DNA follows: TGCTCGGGGGGAGGTAGGAATGAGCAGTTCTTC.

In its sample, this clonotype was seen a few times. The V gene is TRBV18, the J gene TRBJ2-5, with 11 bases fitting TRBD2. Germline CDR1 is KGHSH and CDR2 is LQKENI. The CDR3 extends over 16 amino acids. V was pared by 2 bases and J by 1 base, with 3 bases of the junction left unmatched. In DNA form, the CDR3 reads TGTGCCAGCTCACCATTGACTAGCGGGGCCCAAGAGACCCAGTACTTC. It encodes CASSPLTSGAQETQYF.

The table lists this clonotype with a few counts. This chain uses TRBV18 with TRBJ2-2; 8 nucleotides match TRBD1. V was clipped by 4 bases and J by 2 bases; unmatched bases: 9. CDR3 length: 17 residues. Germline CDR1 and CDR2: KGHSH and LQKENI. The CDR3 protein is CASSRNRQGANTGELFF. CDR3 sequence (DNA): TGTGCCAGCTCACGAAACCGCCAGGGGGCTAACACCGGGGAGCTGTTTTTT.

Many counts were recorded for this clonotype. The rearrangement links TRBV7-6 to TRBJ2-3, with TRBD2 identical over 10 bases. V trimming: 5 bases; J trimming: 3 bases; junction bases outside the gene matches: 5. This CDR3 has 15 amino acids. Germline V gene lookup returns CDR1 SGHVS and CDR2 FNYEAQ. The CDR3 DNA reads TGTGCCAGCAGCACAACGGGACTAGCGACAGATACGCAGTATTTT. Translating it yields CASSTTGLATDTQYF.

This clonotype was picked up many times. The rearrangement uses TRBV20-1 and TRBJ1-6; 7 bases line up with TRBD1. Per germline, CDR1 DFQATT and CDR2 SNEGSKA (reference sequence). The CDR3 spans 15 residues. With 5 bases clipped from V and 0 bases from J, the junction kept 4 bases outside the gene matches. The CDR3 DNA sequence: TGCAGTGCTCCAGGGGGGGGCTCCTATAATTCACCCCTCCACTTT. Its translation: CSAPGGGSYNSPLHF.

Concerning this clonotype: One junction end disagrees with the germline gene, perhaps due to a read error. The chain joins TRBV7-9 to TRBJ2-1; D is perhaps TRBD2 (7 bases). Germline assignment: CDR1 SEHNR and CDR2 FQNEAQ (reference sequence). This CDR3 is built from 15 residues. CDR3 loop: CASSFLGGAPDEQFF. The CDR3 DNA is TGTGCTAGCAGCTTCCTGGGGGGGGCCCCCGATGAGCAGTTCTTC. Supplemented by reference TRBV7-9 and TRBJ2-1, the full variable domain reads DTGVSQNPRHKITKRGQNVTFRCDPISEHNRLYWYRQTLGQGPEFLTYFQNEAQLEKSRLLSDRFSAERPKGSFSTLEIQRTEQGDSAMYLCASSFLGGAPDEQFFGPGTRLTVL.

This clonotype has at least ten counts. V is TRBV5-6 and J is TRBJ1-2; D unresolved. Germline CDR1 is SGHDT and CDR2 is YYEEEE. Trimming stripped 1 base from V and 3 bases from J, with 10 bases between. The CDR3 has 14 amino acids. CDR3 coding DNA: TGTGCCAGCAGCTTGTCGGGCAGGTACTATGGCTACACCTTC. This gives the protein CASSLSGRYYGYTF.

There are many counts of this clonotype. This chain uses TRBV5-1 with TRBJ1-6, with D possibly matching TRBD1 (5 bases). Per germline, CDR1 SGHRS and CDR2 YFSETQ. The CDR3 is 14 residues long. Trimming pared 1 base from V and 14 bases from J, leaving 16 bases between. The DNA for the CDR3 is TGCGCCAGCAGCTTGTTACGATGGGGCCAGGCCCTCCACTTT. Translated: CASSLLRWGQALHF. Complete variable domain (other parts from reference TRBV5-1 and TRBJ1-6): KAGVTQTPRYLIKTRGQQVTLSCSPISGHRSVSWYQQTPGQGLQFLFEYFSETQRNKGNFPGRFSGRQFSNSRSEMNVSTLELGDSALYLCASSLLRWGQALHFGNGTRLTVT.

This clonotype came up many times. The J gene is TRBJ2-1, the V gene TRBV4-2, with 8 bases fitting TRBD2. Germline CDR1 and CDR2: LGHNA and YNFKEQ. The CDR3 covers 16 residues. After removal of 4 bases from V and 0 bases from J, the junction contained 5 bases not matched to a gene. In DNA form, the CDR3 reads TGTGCCAGCAGCCCTGGCGGGGGGTACTCCTACAATGAGCAGTTCTTC. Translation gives CASSPGGGYSYNEQFF.

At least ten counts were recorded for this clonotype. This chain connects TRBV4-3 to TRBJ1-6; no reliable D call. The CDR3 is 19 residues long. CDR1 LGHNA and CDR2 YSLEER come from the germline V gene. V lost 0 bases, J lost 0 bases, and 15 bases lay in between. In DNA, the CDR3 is TGCGCCAGCAGCCAAGATTTGTGGGATCTCAGCTCCTATAATTCACCCCTCCACTTT. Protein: CASSQDLWDLSSYNSPLHF.

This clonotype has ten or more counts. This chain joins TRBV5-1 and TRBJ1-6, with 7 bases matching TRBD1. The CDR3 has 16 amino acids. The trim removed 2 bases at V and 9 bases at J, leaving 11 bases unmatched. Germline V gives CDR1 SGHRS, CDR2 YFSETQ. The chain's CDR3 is CASSLVFGTAASPLHF. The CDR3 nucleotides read TGCGCCAGCAGCTTAGTATTCGGGACAGCGGCTTCACCCCTCCACTTT.

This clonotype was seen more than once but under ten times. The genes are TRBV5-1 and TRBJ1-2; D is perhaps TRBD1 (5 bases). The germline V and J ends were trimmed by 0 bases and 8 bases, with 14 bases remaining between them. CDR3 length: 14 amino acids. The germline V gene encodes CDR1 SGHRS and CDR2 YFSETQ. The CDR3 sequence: CASSLEAGLDGYTF. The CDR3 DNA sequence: TGCGCCAGCAGCTTGGAGGCAGGGTTGGACGGCTACACCTTC.

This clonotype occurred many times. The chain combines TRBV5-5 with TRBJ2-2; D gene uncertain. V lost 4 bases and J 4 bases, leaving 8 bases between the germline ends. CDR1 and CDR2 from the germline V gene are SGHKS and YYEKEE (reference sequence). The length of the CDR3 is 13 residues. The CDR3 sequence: CASSGGGTGELFF. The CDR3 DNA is TGTGCCAGCAGCGGTGGCGGCACCGGGGAGCTGTTTTTT.

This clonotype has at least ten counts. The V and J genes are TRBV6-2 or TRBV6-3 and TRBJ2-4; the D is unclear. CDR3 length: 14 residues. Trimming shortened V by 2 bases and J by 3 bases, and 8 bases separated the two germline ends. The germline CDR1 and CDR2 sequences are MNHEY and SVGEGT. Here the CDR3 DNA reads TGTGCCAGCAGTTACGGGGTCAGCAAAAACATTCAGTACTTC. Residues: CASSYGVSKNIQYF.

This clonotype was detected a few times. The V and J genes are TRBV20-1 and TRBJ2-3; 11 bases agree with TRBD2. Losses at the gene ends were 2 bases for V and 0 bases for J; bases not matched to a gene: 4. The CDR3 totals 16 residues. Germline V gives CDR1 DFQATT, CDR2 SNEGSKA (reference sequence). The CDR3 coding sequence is TGCAGTGCTAGAAGGCTAGCGGGGGGTAGCACAGATACGCAGTATTTT. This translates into CSARRLAGGSTDTQYF.

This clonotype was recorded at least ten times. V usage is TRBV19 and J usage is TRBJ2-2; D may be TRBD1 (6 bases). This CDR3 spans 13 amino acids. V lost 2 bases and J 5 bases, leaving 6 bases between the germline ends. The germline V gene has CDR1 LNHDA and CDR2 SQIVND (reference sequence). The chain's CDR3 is CASSIQGTGELFF. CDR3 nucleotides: TGTGCCAGTAGTATACAGGGGACCGGGGAGCTGTTTTTT.

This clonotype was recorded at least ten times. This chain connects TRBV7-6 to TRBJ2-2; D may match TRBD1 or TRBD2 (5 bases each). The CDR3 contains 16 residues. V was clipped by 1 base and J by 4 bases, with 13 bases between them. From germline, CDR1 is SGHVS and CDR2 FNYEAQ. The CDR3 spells CASSLGQGRGTGELFF. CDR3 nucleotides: TGTGCCAGCAGCTTAGGCCAGGGCCGGGGCACCGGGGAGCTGTTTTTT. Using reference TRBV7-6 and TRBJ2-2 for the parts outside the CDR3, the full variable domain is GAGVSQSPRYKVTKRGQDVALRCDPISGHVSLYWYRQALGQGPEFLTYFNYEAQQDKSGLPNDRFSAERPEGSISTLTIQRTEQRDSAMYRCASSLGQGRGTGELFFGEGSRLTVL.

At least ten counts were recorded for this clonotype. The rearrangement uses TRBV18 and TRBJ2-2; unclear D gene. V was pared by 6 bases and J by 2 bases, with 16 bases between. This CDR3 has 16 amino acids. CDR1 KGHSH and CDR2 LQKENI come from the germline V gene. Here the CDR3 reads CASSAKLPTNTGELFF. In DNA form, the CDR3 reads TGTGCCAGCTCCGCAAAACTTCCGACAAACACCGGGGAGCTGTTTTTT.

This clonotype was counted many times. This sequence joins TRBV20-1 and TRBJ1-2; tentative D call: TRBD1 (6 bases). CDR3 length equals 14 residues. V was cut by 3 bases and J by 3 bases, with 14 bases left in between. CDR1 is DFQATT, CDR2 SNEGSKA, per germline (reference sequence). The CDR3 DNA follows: TGCAGTGCTAGGAAGGACAGTACCGACTATGGCTACACCTTC. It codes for CSARKDSTDYGYTF.

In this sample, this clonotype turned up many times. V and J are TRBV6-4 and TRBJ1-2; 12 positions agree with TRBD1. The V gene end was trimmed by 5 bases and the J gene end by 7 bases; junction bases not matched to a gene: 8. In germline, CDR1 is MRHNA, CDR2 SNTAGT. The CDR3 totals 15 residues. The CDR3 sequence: CASSHGTGGLGGYTF. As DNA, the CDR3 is TGTGCCAGCAGTCACGGGACAGGGGGCCTTGGTGGCTACACCTTC.

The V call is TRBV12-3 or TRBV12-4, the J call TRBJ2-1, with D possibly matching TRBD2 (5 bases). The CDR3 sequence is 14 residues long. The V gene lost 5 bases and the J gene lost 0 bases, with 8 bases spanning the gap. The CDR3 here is CASSMGVSYNEQFF. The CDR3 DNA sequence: TGTGCCAGCAGTATGGGAGTCTCCTACAATGAGCAGTTCTTC.

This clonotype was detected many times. This chain's CDR3 is CASTRGGADTQYF. CDR3 coding DNA: TGTGCCAGCACACGCGGGGGCGCAGATACGCAGTATTTT. The rearrangement joins TRBV28 to TRBJ2-3; D perhaps matches TRBD2 (7 bases). The V gene's germline CDR1 is MDHEN and CDR2 SYDVKM. The ends were cut back, 7 bases at V and 4 bases at J, with 12 bases in the middle. CDR3 length: 13 residues.

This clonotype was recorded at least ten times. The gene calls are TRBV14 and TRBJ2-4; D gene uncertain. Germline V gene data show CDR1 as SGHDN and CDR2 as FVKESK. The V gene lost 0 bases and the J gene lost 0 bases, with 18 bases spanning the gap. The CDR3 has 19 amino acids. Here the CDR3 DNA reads TGTGCCAGCAGCCAAGAAATTTTGGGCCGTCCCCTAGCCAAAAACATTCAGTACTTC. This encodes CASSQEILGRPLAKNIQYF.

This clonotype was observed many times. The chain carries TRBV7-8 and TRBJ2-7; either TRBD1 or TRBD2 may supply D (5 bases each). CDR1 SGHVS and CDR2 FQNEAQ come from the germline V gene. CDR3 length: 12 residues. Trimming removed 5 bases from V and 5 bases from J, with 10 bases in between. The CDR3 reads CASSPLGDEQYF. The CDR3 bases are TGTGCCAGCAGCCCCCTGGGGGACGAGCAGTACTTC. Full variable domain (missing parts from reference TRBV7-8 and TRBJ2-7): GAGVSQSPRYKVAKRGQDVALRCDPISGHVSLFWYQQALGQGPEFLTYFQNEAQLDKSGLPSDRFFAERPEGSVSTLKIQRTQQEDSAVYLCASSPLGDEQYFGPGTRLTVT.

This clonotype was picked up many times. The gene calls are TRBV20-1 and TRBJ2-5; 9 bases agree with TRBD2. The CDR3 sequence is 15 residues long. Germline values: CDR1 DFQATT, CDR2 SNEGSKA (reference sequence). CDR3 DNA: TGCAGCGCCAGGCTTCGGCGGGGGGGACAAGAGACCCAGTACTTC. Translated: CSARLRRGGQETQYF.

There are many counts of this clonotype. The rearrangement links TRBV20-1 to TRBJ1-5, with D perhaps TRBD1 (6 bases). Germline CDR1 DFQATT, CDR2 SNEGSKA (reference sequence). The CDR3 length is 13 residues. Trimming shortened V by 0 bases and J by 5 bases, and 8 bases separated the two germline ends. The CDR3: CSARDHRDQPQHF. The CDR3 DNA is TGCAGTGCTAGAGATCACAGGGATCAGCCCCAGCATTTT.

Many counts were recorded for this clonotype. The CDR3: CASSHSGGETQYF. Written as DNA, the CDR3 is TGTGCCAGCAGCCACAGCGGAGGAGAGACCCAGTACTTC. The gene calls are TRBV5-6 and TRBJ2-5, with a tentative D call TRBD2 (5 bases). V was shortened by 4 bases and J by 4 bases, with 11 bases between the two germline ends. The CDR3 has 13 residues. CDR1 and CDR2 from the germline V gene are SGHDT and YYEEEE.

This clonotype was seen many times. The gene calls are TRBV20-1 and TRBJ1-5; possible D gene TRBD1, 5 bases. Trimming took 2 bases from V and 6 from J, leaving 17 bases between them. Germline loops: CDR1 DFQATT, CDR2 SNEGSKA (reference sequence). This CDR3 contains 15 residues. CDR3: CSARRVAGIGQPQHF. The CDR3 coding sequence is TGCAGTGCTAGACGGGTTGCAGGGATCGGTCAGCCCCAGCATTTT.

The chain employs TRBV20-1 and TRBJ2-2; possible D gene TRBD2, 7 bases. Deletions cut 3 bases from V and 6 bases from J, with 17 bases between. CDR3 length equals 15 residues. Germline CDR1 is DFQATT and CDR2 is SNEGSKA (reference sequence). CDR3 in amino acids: CSASGRGGVPGELFF. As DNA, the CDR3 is TGCAGTGCTAGCGGAAGGGGGGGGGTTCCCGGGGAGCTGTTTTTT.

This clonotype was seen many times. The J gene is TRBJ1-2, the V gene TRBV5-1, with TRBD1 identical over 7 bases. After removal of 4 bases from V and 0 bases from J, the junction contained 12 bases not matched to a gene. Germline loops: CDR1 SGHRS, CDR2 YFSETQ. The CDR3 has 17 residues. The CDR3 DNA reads TGCGCCAGCAGCCCTTACGACAGGGCTGGAGCTAACTATGGCTACACCTTC. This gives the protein CASSPYDRAGANYGYTF.